A single sample is the source of the 20 T cell receptor beta chains below, sequenced in a study of T cell clones after liver transplantation. Some clones are missing from TCRdb's copy, which holds only in-frame ones; the method was immunoSEQ multiplex PCR. The sample contains 9,500 to 10,000 clones, around 70% of which appear only once. Here the sequenced sample was CD8+ T cells from blood, taken at the roughly 15-month timepoint. All receptors derive from a human patient who received a liver transplant. T cells may partly derive from the graft donor.

J is TRBJ2-1 and V is TRBV27; 14 bases agree with TRBD2. Germline loops: CDR1 MNHEY, CDR2 SMNVEV (reference sequence). Trimming removed 2 bases from V and 3 bases from J; junction bases left unmatched: 3. The CDR3 is made up of 17 amino acids. The CDR3 protein is CASSLLGTSGGYNEQFF. Written as DNA, the CDR3 is TGTGCCAGCAGTTTACTTGGGACTAGCGGGGGCTACAATGAGCAGTTCTTC.

As regards this clone: An end of the junction differs from the germline gene, which may be a read error. The same CDR3 is also encoded by other DNA sequences in this sample. The chain couples TRBV7-7 to TRBJ2-5; TRBD1 aligns across 7 bases. The germline V gene has CDR1 SSHAT and CDR2 FNYEAQ (reference sequence). The CDR3 covers 13 residues. The CDR3 loop reads CASSRGQQETQYF. The CDR3 DNA reads TGTGCTAGCAGCAGGGGACAGCAGGAGACCCAGTACTTC. Together with reference TRBV7-7 and TRBJ2-5, the CDR3 gives the full variable domain: GAGVSQSPRYKVTKRGQDVTLRCDPISSHATLYWYQQALGQGPEFLTYFNYEAQPDKSGLPSDRFSAERPEGSISTLTIQRTEQRDSAMYRCASSRGQQETQYFGPGTRLLVL.

The chain combines TRBV19 with TRBJ1-1, with D hard to call. CDR1 and CDR2 (germline): LNHDA, SQIVND (reference sequence). This CDR3 is 13 amino acids long. Trimming cost V 4 bases and J 7 bases, with 13 bases left between them. The CDR3 region has the DNA TGTGCCAGTAGTACAGCCTCCCCCCATGAAGCTTTCTTT. Its protein is CASSTASPHEAFF.

Regarding this clone: Other DNA sequences in the sample encode the same CDR3. The J gene is TRBJ2-3, the V gene TRBV4-1, with D unclear. The CDR3 totals 14 residues. V shed 0 bases and J shed 2 bases, with 6 bases lying between them. Per germline, CDR1 MGHRA and CDR2 YSYEKL. CDR3 nucleotide sequence: TGCGCCAGCAGCCAAGATACGAACACAGATACGCAGTATTTT. Encoded protein: CASSQDTNTDTQYF.

The rearrangement uses TRBV7-9 and TRBJ1-3, with 7 nucleotides matching TRBD1. This CDR3 comprises 17 residues. V lost 4 bases and J lost 4; bases outside the gene matches: 13. CDR1 and CDR2 from the germline V gene are SEHNR and FQNEAQ (reference sequence). CDR3 nucleotide sequence: TGTGCCAGCAGCTCGACTAAGGGGGCTCAGGAAGGAAACACCATATATTTT. Its translation: CASSSTKGAQEGNTIYF.

V gene TRBV30 combines with J gene TRBJ1-5; no firm D call. CDR3 length equals 16 residues. V was pared by 0 bases and J by 0 bases, with 12 bases between. Per the germline V gene, CDR1 is GTSNPN and CDR2 is SVGIG (reference sequence). This CDR3 reads CAWSVHEVYSNQPQHF. For the CDR3, the DNA is TGTGCCTGGAGTGTACATGAAGTTTATAGCAATCAGCCCCAGCATTTT.

The chain carries TRBV4-3 and TRBJ2-4; TRBD1 might be the D (5 bases). The CDR3 consists of 15 residues. Germline CDR1 is LGHNA and CDR2 is YSLEER. The V gene lost 1 base and the J gene lost 8 bases, with 15 bases spanning the gap. CDR3 protein: CASSQVGQGVDIQYF. Here the CDR3 DNA reads TGCGCCAGCAGCCAAGTCGGGCAAGGGGTGGACATTCAGTACTTC.

V gene TRBV2 combines with J gene TRBJ2-3; 11 bases are shared with TRBD2. Trimming at V came to 5 bases and at J to 4 bases, leaving 8 bases not matched to a gene. The germline CDR1 and CDR2 sequences are SNHLY and FYNNEI. The CDR3 has 16 amino acids. The CDR3 region has the DNA TGTGCCAGCAGTATCGATCTAGCGGGGGGCGCAGATACGCAGTATTTT. Its translation is CASSIDLAGGADTQYF. The full variable domain, completed using reference TRBV2 and TRBJ2-3, is EPEVTQTPSHQVTQMGQEVILRCVPISNHLYFYWYRQILGQKVEFLVSFYNNEISEKSEIFDDQFSVERPDGSNFTLKIRSTKLEDSAMYFCASSIDLAGGADTQYFGPGTRLTVL.

The gene calls are TRBV6-1 and TRBJ1-1; D unresolved. CDR1 and CDR2 from the germline V gene are MNHNS and SASEGT. Trimming stripped 0 bases from V and 7 bases from J, with 9 bases between. This CDR3 is built from 13 residues. The CDR3 loop is CASSEAEFYEAFF. CDR3 nucleotide sequence: TGTGCCAGCAGTGAAGCTGAGTTTTATGAAGCTTTCTTT.

V usage is TRBV6-6 and J usage is TRBJ2-7; 11 nucleotides align to TRBD2. Looked up from germline, CDR1 is MNHNY and CDR2 is SVGAGI (reference sequence). The CDR3 sequence is 16 residues long. V gave up 2 bases and J gave up 2 bases; unmatched junction bases: 5. The CDR3 protein is CASSYTSGSSTYEQYV. CDR3 nucleotide sequence: TGTGCCAGCAGTTACACTAGCGGGAGTAGTACCTACGAGCAGTACGTC.

The V and J genes are TRBV28 and TRBJ1-1, with D unresolved. Germline CDR1 and CDR2: MDHEN and SYDVKM. With 1 base removed from V and 4 bases from J, the gap between germline ends came to 13 bases. The length of the CDR3 is 15 residues. CDR3 sequence: CASSLLVRSGTEAFF. The CDR3 DNA is TGTGCCAGCAGTTTATTAGTGAGGTCGGGCACTGAAGCTTTCTTT. Full variable domain (rest looked up from reference TRBV28 and TRBJ1-1): DVKVTQSSRYLVKRTGEKVFLECVQDMDHENMFWYRQDPGLGLRLIYFSYDVKMKEKGDIPEGYSVSREKKERFSLILESASTNQTSMYLCASSLLVRSGTEAFFGQGTRLTVV.

V is TRBV21-1 and J is TRBJ2-3. TRBV21-1 is classified as a pseudogene. The CDR3 runs 16 residues. DNA for the CDR3: TGTGCCAGCAGCAAAGAGGCGCGCCTACCCACAGATACGCAGTATTTT. This translates into CASSKEARLPTDTQYF.

The chain couples TRBV19 to TRBJ2-7; 7 bases align to TRBD1. With 3 bases clipped from V and 5 bases from J, the junction kept 7 bases outside the gene matches. This CDR3 is built from 14 residues. The V gene's germline CDR1 is LNHDA and CDR2 SQIVND (reference sequence). This chain's CDR3 is CASSILGTADEQYF. The CDR3 coding sequence is TGTGCCAGTAGTATTCTTGGGACAGCAGACGAGCAGTACTTC.

The gene calls are TRBV5-6 and TRBJ1-4; 8 nucleotides align to TRBD1. CDR3 size: 13 residues. Germline-derived CDR1 and CDR2 are SGHDT and YYEEEE. J lost 6 bases, V lost 4 bases, and 2 bases had no gene match. This chain's CDR3 is CASSEDRDEKLFF. CDR3 DNA sequence: TGTGCCAGCAGCGAGGACAGGGATGAAAAACTGTTTTTT. Filled out from reference TRBV5-6 and TRBJ1-4, the complete variable domain reads DAGVTQSPTHLIKTRGQQVTLRCSPKSGHDTVSWYQQALGQGPQFIFQYYEEEERQRGNFPDRFSGHQFPNYSSELNVNALLLGDSALYLCASSEDRDEKLFFGSGTQLSVL.

The chain couples TRBV2 to TRBJ2-7; 9 bases agree with TRBD1. The CDR3 runs 16 residues. Germline V gene sequence: CDR1 SNHLY, CDR2 FYNNEI. The V and J ends lost 4 bases and 5 bases, in that order; junction bases with no gene match: 12. Here the CDR3 DNA reads TGTGCCAGCAGTGTTGGCCCCGGGACAGGGTGGCACGAGCAGTACTTC. Protein: CASSVGPGTGWHEQYF.

This clone is categorized as medium-sized (0.01 to 0.1%). The J gene is TRBJ1-2, the V gene TRBV4-1, with TRBD1 matching over 8 bases. This CDR3 has 18 residues. Germline V gene data show CDR1 as MGHRA and CDR2 as YSYEKL. V lost 0 bases, J lost 0 bases, and 9 bases stayed unmatched. The DNA for the CDR3 is TGCGCCAGCAGCCAAGAAGGGACAGGCCCCCTCTCTAACTATGGCTACACCTTC. Translating it yields CASSQEGTGPLSNYGYTF.

V and J are TRBV7-9 and TRBJ1-4, with D tentatively TRBD1 (5 bases). Trimming left V 5 bases short and J 3 bases short, with 13 bases between. The CDR3 spans 15 residues. CDR1 and CDR2 (germline): SEHNR, FQNEAQ (reference sequence). This chain's CDR3 is CASSPAGSSNEKLFF. The CDR3 nucleotides are TGTGCCAGCAGCCCCGCAGGGAGTTCTAATGAAAAACTGTTTTTT.

The chain has TRBV5-8 and TRBJ1-2, with 7 nucleotides matching TRBD1. With V trimmed by 4 bases and J by 8 bases, 11 bases remained unmatched. The CDR3 contains 14 residues. Germline loops: CDR1 SGHTS, CDR2 YDEGEE. CDR3 nucleotides: TGTGCCAGCAGCCAACAGGGGTTGGGAAGCGGCTACACCTTC. Translated: CASSQQGLGSGYTF.

The chain couples TRBV19 to TRBJ2-1; 9 bases map to TRBD2. There are 14 residues in the CDR3. CDR1 and CDR2 (germline): LNHDA, SQIVND (reference sequence). V was clipped by 6 bases and J by 10 bases; unmatched bases: 10. CDR3 protein: CASSIGLLAGEQFF. The CDR3 DNA reads as TGTGCCAGTAGCATCGGGCTACTAGCGGGCGAGCAGTTCTTC.

The chain employs TRBV6-5 and TRBJ2-5; either TRBD1 or TRBD2 may supply D (6 bases each). CDR3 size: 15 residues. V lost 0 bases and J 1 base, leaving 9 bases between the germline ends. CDR1 and CDR2 (germline): MNHEY, SVGAGI. The CDR3 sequence: CASSYSGGLQETQYF. The CDR3 DNA is TGTGCCAGCAGTTACTCAGGGGGACTCCAAGAGACCCAGTACTTC.